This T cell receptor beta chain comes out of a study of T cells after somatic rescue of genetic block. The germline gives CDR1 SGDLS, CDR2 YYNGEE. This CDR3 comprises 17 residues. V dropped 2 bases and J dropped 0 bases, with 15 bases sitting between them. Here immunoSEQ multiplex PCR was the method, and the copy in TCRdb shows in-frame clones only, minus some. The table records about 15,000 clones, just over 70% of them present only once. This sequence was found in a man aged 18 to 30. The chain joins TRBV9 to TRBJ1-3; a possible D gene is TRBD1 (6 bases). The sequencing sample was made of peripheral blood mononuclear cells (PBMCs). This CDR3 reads CASSVEPQGSSGNTIYF. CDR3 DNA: TGTGCCAGCAGCGTTGAACCACAGGGTTCCTCTGGAAACACCATATATTTT.